This is a list of T cell receptor beta chains from one sample in a study of blood T cell repertoires in COVID-19. Assay: immunoSEQ multiplex PCR; the TCRdb copy retains only in-frame clones and omits some. The sample records about 280,000 clones, over 85% being singletons. What was sequenced was peripheral blood. Every receptor here comes from a woman aged 25-40 years with COVID-19, enrolled during active disease. Each CDR3 is given with its conserved first and last residue. D genes are given only for firm matches. Some rows have no size entry. The others give once, few or many, or a class for an expanded clone.

clone_size,j_call,d_call,v_call,cdr3_aa
NA,TRBJ1-1,NA,TRBV29-1,CSVEDSAGRMNTEAFF
NA,TRBJ2-7,TRBD1,TRBV19,CASSIAPGQRPYEQYF
NA,TRBJ1-2,NA,TRBV19,CASTMTGNYGYTF
few,TRBJ2-1,TRBD1,TRBV24-1,CATSDRGGQGADEQFF
NA,TRBJ1-1,NA,TRBV19,CASSIGSGHTEAFF
once,TRBJ1-1,TRBD1,TRBV29-1,CSVAGTVGINTEAFF
NA,TRBJ2-3,TRBD2,TRBV3-1/TRBV3-2,CASSQRLAGAGTDTQYF
NA,TRBJ1-5,TRBD1,TRBV15,CATSRAGNRGERPQHF
NA,TRBJ1-3,TRBD1,TRBV20-1,CSASLGTGAGNTIYF
once,TRBJ1-1,NA,TRBV9,CASSGEGHTEAFF
NA,TRBJ2-1,TRBD1,TRBV13,CASSLGRTGAYNEQFF
once,TRBJ2-1,TRBD1,TRBV3-1/TRBV3-2,CASSFGQGYNEQFF
NA,TRBJ1-4,TRBD1,TRBV5-1,CASSVGTGGEKLFF
NA,TRBJ2-1,NA,TRBV11-2,CASSPGSSYNEQFF
NA,TRBJ1-2,TRBD1,TRBV5-4,CASSLGGTDRAHRYTF
NA,TRBJ1-5,NA,TRBV5-5,CASSLDPSYGNQPQHF
NA,TRBJ2-5,NA,TRBV4-1,CASSADPGGPETQYF
NA,TRBJ2-7,NA,TRBV6-2/TRBV6-3,CASSYDIDYEQYF
NA,TRBJ1-2,NA,TRBV6-5,CASSYSNLGDGYTF
once,TRBJ1-2,NA,TRBV19,CASSITLTGNYGYTF
NA,TRBJ1-2,TRBD1,TRBV6-5,CASSFDRGLDGYTF
NA,TRBJ2-1,NA,TRBV3-1/TRBV3-2,CASSPALLGGHEQFF
NA,TRBJ2-7,TRBD2,TRBV5-4,CASSLQAGGGGLQQYF
NA,TRBJ1-5,NA,TRBV11-3,CASSLPPGNEPQHF
once,TRBJ1-2,TRBD1,TRBV27,CASSFLRGLAEGYTF
NA,TRBJ1-5,NA,TRBV6-5,CASRGPPQHF
NA,TRBJ1-2,NA,TRBV9,CASSETGRAGYTF
NA,TRBJ2-7,TRBD2,TRBV2,CAGGAGAYEQYF
once,TRBJ2-7,NA,TRBV5-1,CASGLNERDEQYF
NA,TRBJ2-3,TRBD2,TRBV5-1,CASSLRGGAPDTQYF
NA,TRBJ2-7,TRBD2,TRBV11-2,CASSFFHRGGTYEQYF
NA,TRBJ2-7,NA,TRBV18,CASSLGVVYEQYF
NA,TRBJ2-1,NA,TRBV2,CARSMGYYNEQFF
NA,TRBJ2-7,NA,TRBV6-5,CASSYLSGGRDEQYF
NA,TRBJ2-1,NA,TRBV18,CASSDQGLNEQFF
NA,TRBJ2-2,TRBD2,TRBV6-5,CASSYGGLGTGELFF
once,TRBJ2-5,NA,TRBV24-1,CATRGQGETQYF
once,TRBJ1-2,TRBD1,TRBV7-9,CASSGQGGFYGYTF
NA,TRBJ2-1,TRBD2,TRBV2,CASNLAGGPEGVF
NA,TRBJ1-4,NA,TRBV5-8,CASRESGAGEKLFF
NA,TRBJ2-7,NA,TRBV5-6,CASRAGSGSYEQYF
NA,TRBJ2-1,NA,TRBV4-1,CASTPGSVSYNEQFF
once,TRBJ2-2,TRBD1,TRBV5-1,CASSLAGTGFLTTTEGELFF
NA,TRBJ2-3,NA,TRBV2,CASIEANTDTQYF
NA,TRBJ2-7,NA,TRBV5-1,CASSHQGTEQYF
NA,TRBJ1-2,NA,TRBV5-1,CASSLGPLGDGYGYTF
NA,TRBJ1-2,TRBD1,TRBV27,CASSLDRNLAWGYTF
NA,TRBJ1-1,NA,TRBV6-6,CASMGGDTEAFF
few,TRBJ1-2,TRBD1,TRBV6-1,CASSDTGGSYGYTF
NA,TRBJ2-5,NA,TRBV10-1,CASSEGAGATQETQYF
NA,TRBJ1-1,NA,TRBV3-1/TRBV3-2,CASSSAGSTETFF
NA,TRBJ1-6,TRBD1,TRBV5-6,CASSLSGTGISPLHF
NA,TRBJ1-6,NA,TRBV27,CASSALGASLNSPLHF
NA,TRBJ1-1,NA,TRBV18,CASSPPRGSTEAFF
NA,TRBJ2-5,TRBD2,TRBV7-2,CASSQGPSGGAIQETQYF
NA,TRBJ1-3,NA,TRBV28,CATGTPKNTIYF
NA,TRBJ2-7,NA,TRBV10-1,CASSALTGGEQYF
NA,TRBJ2-7,TRBD1,TRBV5-8,CASSLADRGPYEQYF